Listed below are T cell receptor beta chains from one sample, sequenced in a study of T cells in Graves' hyperthyroidism and ophthalmopathy. TCRdb re-analysed the multiplex PCR reads in MiXCR, keeping a single row per CDR3 protein. The sample carries under 350,000 distinct CDR3 sequences, 20% to 25% recorded once. Specimen: blood. The origin of the receptors is a woman in her forties or fifties with Graves' hyperthyroidism. Each CDR3 is given with its conserved first and last residue. The D gene is left open where the match is weak. Not every row has a clone size; where given, it reads once, few, many or a size class.

clone_size j_call v_call d_call cdr3_aa cdr3_nt
. TRBJ1-1 TRBV3-1 . CASSPAQRSTEAFF TGTGCCAGCAGCCCCGCTCAGCGAAGCACTGAAGCTTTCTTT
many TRBJ2-2 TRBV2 . CASSEGIRGTGELFF TGTGCCAGCAGTGAAGGGATAAGGGGCACCGGGGAGCTGTTTTTT
. TRBJ2-7 TRBV12-3/TRBV12-4 TRBD2 CASSSMASGFSYEQYF TGTGCCAGCAGTTCGATGGCTAGCGGGTTCTCCTACGAGCAGTACTTC
few TRBJ1-6 TRBV20-1 . CSARRDSGYNSPLHF TGCAGTGCTCGCAGGGATAGTGGCTATAATTCACCCCTCCACTTT
. TRBJ2-3 TRBV2 TRBD2 CASSDTSGAYTDTQYF TGTGCCAGCAGTGACACTAGCGGGGCTTACACAGATACGCAGTATTTT
few TRBJ2-7 TRBV18 . CASSQNPPGAKDEQYF TGTGCCAGCTCACAGAACCCTCCCGGGGCTAAGGACGAGCAGTACTTC
many TRBJ2-3 TRBV6-1 . CASSYGRTNTDTQYF TGTGCCAGCAGTTATGGTAGGACCAACACAGATACGCAGTATTTT
. TRBJ1-4 TRBV4-1 . CASKEAGEKLFF TGCGCCAGCAAGGAAGCCGGAGAAAAACTGTTTTTT
many TRBJ2-3 TRBV7-3 . CASSSQGSFTDTQYF TGTGCCAGCAGCTCACAGGGCTCCTTTACAGATACGCAGTATTTT
. TRBJ1-2 TRBV20-1 . CSAIATGYDYGYTF TGCAGTGCCATCGCCACAGGGTACGACTATGGCTACACCTTC
. TRBJ2-3 TRBV7-6 TRBD2 CASSSLAVAGGSTDTQYF TGTGCCAGCAGCTCGTTGGCGGTTGCGGGGGGTAGCACAGATACGCAGTATTTT
. TRBJ1-5 TRBV27 . CASKRGNNQPQHF TGTGCCAGCAAGCGGGGTAACAATCAGCCCCAGCATTTT
many TRBJ1-2 TRBV15 TRBD1 CATSRAGQKTTKTF TGTGCCACCAGCAGAGCGGGACAGAAGACAACTAAGACCTTC
. TRBJ2-7 TRBV10-3 . CAISGGTYEQYF TGTGCCATCAGCGGAGGGACCTACGAGCAGTACTTC
. TRBJ2-3 TRBV29-1 . CSVAQVAGETDTQYF TGCAGCGTTGCTCAGGTGGCAGGGGAAACAGATACGCAGTATTTT
few TRBJ2-5 TRBV5-1 . CASRGVAGKETQYF TGCGCCAGCAGGGGAGTGGCGGGAAAAGAGACCCAGTACTTC
many TRBJ1-2 TRBV18 TRBD1 CASGRDRTSDGYTF TGTGCCAGCGGGCGGGACAGGACCTCGGATGGCTACACCTTC
few TRBJ2-7 TRBV15 . CATSRDSRRQYF TGTGCCACCAGCAGAGACTCGAGAAGGCAGTACTTC
. TRBJ2-3 TRBV6-1 TRBD1 CASTRRTGGTDTQYF TGTGCCAGCACCCGCAGGACAGGGGGGACAGATACGCAGTATTTT
few TRBJ2-5 TRBV20-1 . CSARGIRTLGETQYF TGCAGTGCTAGAGGAATTAGGACCCTGGGGGAGACCCAGTACTTC
few TRBJ2-4 TRBV30 . CAWMVGAKNIQYF TGTGCCTGGATGGTAGGGGCCAAAAACATTCAGTACTTC
. TRBJ1-5 TRBV27 . CASSREEGIQPQHF TGTGCCAGCAGTAGGGAGGAGGGAATTCAGCCCCAGCATTTT
many TRBJ2-7 TRBV28 TRBD1 CASSETPGQAYF TGTGCCAGCAGTGAAACTCCGGGACAGGCATACTTC
few TRBJ1-5 TRBV28 TRBD1 CASSLQQGRQPQHF TGTGCCAGCAGTCTCCAACAGGGGCGGCAGCCCCAGCATTTT
. TRBJ1-6 TRBV12-3/TRBV12-4 . CATGAGNSPLHF TGTGCCACAGGGGCAGGGAATTCACCCCTCCACTTT
many TRBJ2-1 TRBV12-3/TRBV12-4 . CASSFAGHSEQFF TGTGCCAGCAGTTTCGCAGGGCACAGTGAGCAGTTCTTC
. TRBJ1-5 TRBV7-2 . CASKGGLGQPQHF TGTGCCAGCAAAGGGGGGCTGGGTCAGCCCCAGCATTTT
many TRBJ1-2 TRBV5-1 TRBD1 CASSYGTGNGYTF TGCGCCAGCAGCTACGGGACAGGAAATGGCTACACCTTC
many TRBJ1-2 TRBV28 TRBD1 CASTPGQGLSDTF TGTGCCAGCACACCGGGACAGGGGCTTTCGGACACCTTC
many TRBJ2-3 TRBV9 . CASSLLGSPGTDTQYF TGTGCCAGCAGCCTACTGGGCTCACCGGGCACAGATACGCAGTATTTT
many TRBJ1-1 TRBV10-3 . CAISEPGGGTEAFF TGTGCCATCAGTGAGCCCGGTGGGGGAACTGAAGCTTTCTTT
many TRBJ1-1 TRBV9 . CASSLDSEAFF TGTGCCAGCAGCCTCGACAGTGAAGCTTTCTTT
once TRBJ1-3 TRBV3-1 . CASSQNPGSTIYF TGTGCCAGCAGCCAAAACCCTGGAAGCACCATATATTTT
once TRBJ1-4 TRBV7-3 TRBD1 CASSTDRDYSEKLFF TGTGCCAGCAGCACAGACAGGGATTATAGTGAAAAACTGTTTTTT
many TRBJ2-3 TRBV5-1 . CASSQRQQRMIGEGTQYF TGCGCCAGCAGCCAGAGACAGCAACGCATGATTGGCGAGGGTACGCAGTATTTT
. TRBJ2-6 TRBV3-1 . CASSQGSRGTGANVLTF TGTGCCAGCAGCCAAGGGAGTAGGGGAACTGGGGCCAACGTCCTGACTTTC
many TRBJ2-7 TRBV6-6 . CASSYSLTREQYF TGTGCCAGCAGTTACTCGTTAACGCGGGAGCAGTACTTC
. TRBJ1-1 TRBV3-1 . CASSPRAGAFF TGTGCCAGCAGTCCCCGAGCGGGGGCTTTCTTT
. TRBJ2-7 TRBV19 TRBD1 CASWDRWTYEQYF TGTGCCAGTTGGGACAGGTGGACCTACGAGCAGTACTTC
many TRBJ2-7 TRBV29-1 TRBD1 CSVEMTGSVSRQQYF TGCAGCGTTGAAATGACAGGGTCAGTTTCGAGACAGCAGTACTTC
many TRBJ2-1 TRBV5-1 . CASSLETVYNEQFF TGCGCCAGCAGCTTGGAGACGGTTTACAATGAGCAGTTCTTC
many TRBJ2-7 TRBV27 TRBD1 CASSFGGTGVYEQYF TGTGCCAGCAGTTTCGGCGGGACAGGGGTCTACGAGCAGTACTTC
. TRBJ1-2 TRBV29-1 TRBD1 CSVARTGPNYGYTF TGCAGCGTTGCAAGGACAGGGCCCAACTATGGCTACACCTTC
few TRBJ2-7 TRBV24-1 TRBD2 CATSVAPGLAGQYF TGTGCCACCAGTGTGGCACCGGGACTAGCGGGGCAGTACTTC
many TRBJ2-7 TRBV13 TRBD2 CASSFSGGMNEQYF TGTGCCAGCAGCTTTAGCGGGGGGATGAACGAGCAGTACTTC
many TRBJ2-1 TRBV11-3 . CASSLGAAYNEQFF TGTGCCAGCAGCTTAGGGGCAGCATACAATGAGCAGTTCTTC
many TRBJ1-1 TRBV11-2 . CASSLGGATGAFF TGTGCCAGCAGCTTAGGCGGAGCGACAGGAGCTTTCTTT
many TRBJ1-2 TRBV7-2 TRBD1 CASSFSDRAANYGYTF TGTGCCAGCAGCTTTAGCGACAGGGCGGCTAACTATGGCTACACCTTC
many TRBJ1-1 TRBV27 . CASSPSGNTEAFF TGTGCCAGCAGTCCCTCGGGGAACACTGAAGCTTTCTTT
. TRBJ1-2 TRBV19 . CASSIGPTVNYGYTF TGTGCCAGTAGTATCGGGCCGACAGTAAACTATGGCTACACCTTC
many TRBJ2-1 TRBV5-1 . CASRGWQGQSYNEQFF TGCGCCAGCAGGGGGTGGCAGGGGCAGTCCTACAATGAGCAGTTCTTC
many TRBJ2-2 TRBV11-3 . CASSFAGSNTGELFF TGTGCCAGCAGCTTTGCGGGGTCGAACACCGGGGAGCTGTTTTTT
many TRBJ2-1 TRBV3-1 . CASSHAGSSYNEQFF TGTGCCAGCAGCCATGCAGGGAGCTCCTACAATGAGCAGTTCTTC